This T cell receptor beta chain was recovered during a study of blood T cell repertoires in COVID-19 (dated by TCRdb to the early 2020s). A note on the overall study: Samples from collaborators originated in the United States, Italy and Spain and spanned both the acute and convalescent phases of COVID-19. The samples were drawn from the first 160 participants of the ongoing ImmuneRACE study and from 950 to 1,500 subjects provided by 6 global collaborators. The repertoires were made available in a free public database intended to serve as a resource for research on the immune response to SARS-CoV-2. Where available, HLA class I and class II types were taken from metadata supplied by the sample provider and were not determined by assay-based typing. Sample metadata almost always included a de-identified subject ID, COVID-19 status, age in years and sex. Deeply sampled blood TCRbeta repertoires from subjects exposed to, actively infected with, or recovered from COVID-19 were included in the dataset. The material from the prospective study consisted of cDNA or gDNA derived from T cells, B-cell-depleted T cells, or PBMCs.

Collaborating institutions collected whole blood in K2EDTA tubes following their own protocols. For TCRbeta analysis, collaborator samples were shipped as frozen whole blood, as isolated PBMCs, or as DNA extracted from either sample type. Its CDR3 holds 15 amino acids, cysteine through phenylalanine. Of the read, only the CDR3 DNA is kept; its 45 bases are in frame from base 1. CDR1 and CDR2 were assigned from the germline V gene (reference sequence) as SGHNT and YYREEE. At the junction V is shortened by 5 bases and J by 6 bases; bases outside the gene matches: 9. TCRbeta CDR3 regions were amplified from genomic DNA using the immunoSEQ Assay, a bias-controlled multiplex PCR. Per the source publication's procedure: The number of nucleated cells in each sample was estimated by amplification of reference gene primers within the assay. To quantify the absolute abundance of each unique TCRbeta CDR3 rearrangement, sequence reads were collapsed and filtered. Productive Simpson clonality was computed per sample as the square root of Simpson's diversity index over productive rearrangements. TCRdb re-hosts the immuneACCESS table, in-frame sequences only. Its copies lack some clones; in the studies checked, an unresolved V gene accounts for under half of them, and the cause for the rest is not known. The V and J calls and clone size were taken over from that table, and D and trimming were inferred from the DNA. The sample contains 110,000 to 150,000 clones, 65% to 80% of them found a single time. Less than 2% of the sample belongs to the ten largest clones.

As to this clone: The antigen it recognizes is unknown. The record has no base qualities; no much larger clone is one base away.

Study-wide conclusions, independent of this receptor: The quantity of clinical and demographic metadata differed by source and by participant and was supplied without curation.

The receptor was isolated from a woman in her sixties with acute or convalescent COVID-19. The sequence is built from TRBV5-4 and TRBJ2-1, and TRBD2 aligns with 9 junction nucleotides. The sample taken for sequencing was peripheral blood. The CDR3 loop reads CASSRSGRLSNEQFF. The sequenced DNA: TGTGCCAGCAGTCGTAGCGGGAGACTCTCCAATGAGCAGTTCTTC.